Following are 19 T cell receptor beta chains from one sample sequenced in a study of blood T cell repertoires in COVID-19. Some clones are missing from TCRdb's copy, which holds only in-frame ones; the method was immunoSEQ multiplex PCR. The sample contains tens of thousands of clones, roughly 89% of which appear only once. The specimen was peripheral blood. The receptors here all came from a man younger than 45 with acute or convalescent COVID-19.

J is TRBJ1-2 and V is TRBV2; possibly TRBD1 for D (6 bases). Per germline, CDR1 SNHLY and CDR2 FYNNEI. V gave up 7 bases and J gave up 5 bases, with 20 bases separating them. The CDR3 is 15 residues long. CDR3 nucleotides: TGTGCCAGCACTACCCAGGGGATCCCCCGATATGGCTACACCTTC. As protein: CASTTQGIPRYGYTF.

The chain is built from TRBV18 and TRBJ2-7, with 7 positions matching TRBD1. Trimming at V came to 4 bases and at J to 2 bases, leaving 11 bases not matched to a gene. Germline assignment: CDR1 KGHSH and CDR2 LQKENI. The CDR3 is 16 residues long. Written as DNA, the CDR3 is TGTGCCAGCTCACAATCCCAGGGTACAGGGGCCTACGAGCAGTACGTC. Translation: CASSQSQGTGAYEQYV.

The chain employs TRBV5-1 and TRBJ2-7; no clear D gene. Germline CDR1 SGHRS, CDR2 YFSETQ. The length of the CDR3 is 14 residues. V dropped 4 bases and J dropped 0 bases, with 11 bases sitting between them. The CDR3 DNA is TGCGCCAGCAGCGCAGACCCTAGCTCCTACGAGCAGTACTTC. It specifies CASSADPSSYEQYF.

The V call is TRBV7-2, the J call TRBJ1-1; D uncertain. V lost 4 bases, J lost 4 bases, and 13 bases lay in between. Germline loops: CDR1 SGHTA, CDR2 FQGNSA. The CDR3 is 14 residues long. Here the CDR3 DNA reads TGTGCCAGCAGCTATGGAGGACGGTTCACTGAAGCTTTCTTT. Translating gives CASSYGGRFTEAFF. The variable domain in full, with the rest retrieved from reference TRBV7-2 and TRBJ1-1, is GAGVSQSPSNKVTEKGKDVELRCDPISGHTALYWYRQSLGQGLEFLIYFQGNSAPDKSGLPSDRFSAERTGGSVSTLTIQRTQQEDSAVYLCASSYGGRFTEAFFGQGTRLTVV.

V gene TRBV7-2 combines with J gene TRBJ2-1; possibly TRBD1 for D (6 bases). Germline V gives CDR1 SGHTA, CDR2 FQGNSA. The CDR3 runs to 12 residues. V was cut by 5 bases and J by 6 bases, with 8 bases left in between. The CDR3 DNA reads as TGTGCCAGCAGCCAGACAGGCAATGAGCAGTTCTTC. Translated, it gives CASSQTGNEQFF.

In its sample, this clone was seen once. This chain connects TRBV5-4 to TRBJ2-2; D unclear. Germline CDR1 SGHNT, CDR2 YYREEE (reference sequence). Trimming removed 1 base at V and 1 base at J, with 5 bases between. This CDR3 is built from 14 residues. CDR3 protein: CASSLRENTGELFF. The CDR3 coding sequence is TGTGCCAGCAGCTTGCGAGAGAACACCGGGGAGCTGTTTTTT.

This clone occurred once. V and J are TRBV30 and TRBJ2-2; perhaps TRBD1 as D (6 bases). This CDR3 is built from 13 residues. The V end was cut by 5 bases, the J end by 1 base, with 8 bases between. Germline CDR1 is GTSNPN and CDR2 is SVGIG (reference sequence). The CDR3 sequence: CAWEGENTGELFF. The CDR3 nucleotides are TGTGCCTGGGAGGGGGAGAACACCGGGGAGCTGTTTTTT.

V is TRBV6-5 and J is TRBJ1-6; TRBD1 is a possible D gene (6 bases). V was shortened by 4 bases and J by 7 bases, with 8 bases between the two germline ends. Germline CDR1 and CDR2: MNHEY and SVGAGI. This CDR3 has 13 amino acids. Here the CDR3 DNA reads TGTGCCAGCAGTTCCCAGGGGAATTCACCCCTCCACTTT. Translated: CASSSQGNSPLHF.

The chain uses TRBV30 and TRBJ2-5; the D gene is possibly TRBD2 (6 bases). V lost 0 bases to trimming and J lost 5 bases, with 10 bases between them. Looked up from germline, CDR1 is GTSNPN and CDR2 is SVGIG (reference sequence). The CDR3 extends over 13 amino acids. The CDR3 coding sequence is TGTGCCTGGAGTGTACGGGGGACGGAGACCCAGTACTTC. It translates to CAWSVRGTETQYF.

As regards this clone: At one of its ends the junction is not consistent with the germline gene, which may arise from a read error. The rearrangement links TRBV15 to TRBJ1-4; TRBD1 is a possible D gene (6 bases). Germline CDR1 reads LNHNV; CDR2 reads YYDKDF (reference sequence). CDR3 size: 15 residues. The CDR3 DNA follows: TGTGCCACCAGGAGAGGTGGGCAGGGGAATGAAAAACTGTTTTTT. Amino acid sequence: CATRRGGQGNEKLFF.

The gene calls are TRBV5-5 and TRBJ1-1; 7 bases are a match to TRBD1. Germline CDR1 SGHKS, CDR2 YYEKEE (reference sequence). The CDR3 spans 15 residues. The junction had 6 bases not matched to a gene; V was cut back by 2 bases and J by 2 bases. DNA for the CDR3: TGTGCCAGCAGCTTCAGGGGGACGGGTAACACTGAAGCTTTCTTT. Its translation is CASSFRGTGNTEAFF. Together with reference TRBV5-5 and TRBJ1-1, the CDR3 gives the full variable domain: DAGVTQSPTHLIKTRGQQVTLRCSPISGHKSVSWYQQVLGQGPQFIFQYYEKEERGRGNFPDRFSARQFPNYSSELNVNALLLGDSALYLCASSFRGTGNTEAFFGQGTRLTVV.

The J gene is TRBJ1-1, the V gene TRBV5-4, with D perhaps TRBD1 (6 bases). CDR1 and CDR2 from the germline V gene are SGHNT and YYREEE (reference sequence). This CDR3 spans 14 amino acids. Deletions cut 4 bases from V and 4 bases from J, with 14 bases between. CDR3 region: CASSPQGLRTEAFF. CDR3 DNA sequence: TGTGCCAGCAGCCCCCAGGGGTTGCGCACTGAAGCTTTCTTT.

The chain is built from TRBV12-3 or TRBV12-4 and TRBJ2-1; no clear D. Trimming stripped 3 bases from V and 3 bases from J, with 6 bases between. The CDR3 is 13 amino acids. The CDR3 nucleotides are TGTGCCAGCAGTTTGGTCAGCTACAATGAGCAGTTCTTC. Encoded protein: CASSLVSYNEQFF.

The chain joins TRBV2 to TRBJ1-2, with D unresolved. The CDR3 totals 12 residues. Germline values: CDR1 SNHLY, CDR2 FYNNEI. V was clipped by 4 bases and J by 2 bases, with 5 bases between them. CDR3 bases: TGTGCCAGCAGTGGGCAGAACTATGGCTACACCTTC. This sequence encodes CASSGQNYGYTF.

V and J are TRBV3-1 (or the pseudogene TRBV3-2) and TRBJ2-3; 15 bases line up with TRBD2. The J segment lost 4 bases and the V segment lost 0 bases, leaving 8 bases of the junction unmatched. The length of the CDR3 is 19 residues. Germline-derived CDR1 and CDR2 are LGHDT and YNNKEL (reference sequence). The chain's CDR3 is CASSQDSGLAGGDADTQYF. CDR3 coding DNA: TGTGCCAGCAGCCAAGATTCGGGACTAGCGGGAGGCGACGCAGATACGCAGTATTTT.

Ten or more counts support this clone. This sequence joins TRBV27 and TRBJ1-5; a weak D match, TRBD1 (6 bases). Trimming left V 5 bases short and J 8 bases short, with 16 bases between. The CDR3 length is 14 residues. Germline CDR1 reads MNHEY; CDR2 reads SMNVEV (reference sequence). CDR3 sequence (DNA): TGTGCCAGCAGTCCCAGGGGCCCGGTAGAGCCCCAGCATTTT. Translating it yields CASSPRGPVEPQHF.

V and J are TRBV19 and TRBJ1-3, with D unclear. Germline V CDR1 and CDR2: LNHDA, SQIVND (reference sequence). Trimming cost V 3 bases and J 2 bases, with 11 bases left between them. CDR3 length: 15 residues. The CDR3 DNA sequence: TGTGCCAGTAGTATGAAGACGGAGGCTGGAAACACCATATATTTT. Its protein is CASSMKTEAGNTIYF.

This clone was observed a handful of times. V usage is TRBV27 and J usage is TRBJ2-1; 13 bases agree with TRBD2. The CDR3 has 21 residues. J gave up 1 base and V 3 bases, and 15 bases lay outside the gene matches. CDR1 is MNHEY, CDR2 SMNVEV, per germline (reference sequence). The CDR3 nucleotides read TGTGCCAGCAGTTTTCTGTCCTCCGGGACTAGCGGGAAGGGGTCCTACAATGAGCAGTTCTTC. This translates into CASSFLSSGTSGKGSYNEQFF.

This clone has just one count. The V call is TRBV5-4, the J call TRBJ2-5; TRBD2 might be the D (5 bases). V shed 5 bases and J shed 5 bases, with 13 bases lying between them. The V gene's germline CDR1 is SGHNT and CDR2 YYREEE (reference sequence). This CDR3 has 13 residues. Here the CDR3 reads CASSGSRVETQYF. The CDR3 nucleotides are TGTGCCAGCAGTGGGTCGAGGGTGGAGACCCAGTACTTC.